This T cell receptor beta chain was identified during a study of beta chain features in type 1 diabetes. Study-level findings and limits: HLA effects on TCRB rearrangement stayed unresolved here. More deletions and fewer insertions at VDJ junctions were found in patients with type 1 diabetes. There was a moderate but significant shortening of TCRB CDR3s in all four CD4+ subsets of Type 1 diabetes patients.

The study reverse transcribed the entire isolated RNA, so it sequenced expressed TCRB transcripts. The protocol was immunoSEQ multiplex PCR, while the TCRdb copy is restricted to in-frame clones and leaves out a portion. The sample lists 100,000 to 150,000 clones; about 17% were seen once. This clone has a handful of counts. Its antigen is unidentified. The CDR3 runs 15 residues. CDR1 and CDR2 (germline): SGHTA, FQGNSA. Trimming at V came to 5 bases and at J to 7 bases, leaving 10 bases not matched to a gene. V usage is TRBV7-2 and J usage is TRBJ1-4, with 7 nucleotides matching TRBD1. The sequencing input was central memory CD4+ T cells from blood. The clonotype originates from a man aged 30-40 years with type 1 diabetes. CDR3 sequence: CASSRNRGGREKLFF. CDR3 bases: TGTGCCAGCAGCCGCAACAGGGGAGGGCGTGAAAAACTGTTTTTT.